The T cell receptor (beta chain) under discussion was sequenced for a study of blood T cell repertoires in COVID-19. The data were produced by immunoSEQ multiplex PCR, yet TCRdb's version contains in-frame clones alone and is incomplete. The repertoire has tens of thousands of clones, 60% to 80% of them found once; the top ten carry around 2.3%. V trimming: 4 bases; J trimming: 0 bases; junction bases outside the gene matches: 5. The CDR3 sequence is 16 residues long. Germline CDR1 reads KGHSH; CDR2 reads LQKENI. This clone was observed a handful of times. Sequenced material: peripheral blood. The clonotype was recovered from a man between 65 and 85 years old with COVID-19, enrolled during active disease. The chain employs TRBV18 and TRBJ2-7, with 11 bases matching TRBD2. The CDR3 loop is CASSLGLAGSSYEQYF. DNA for the CDR3: TGTGCCAGCTCACTTGGACTAGCGGGCTCCTCCTACGAGCAGTACTTC.